This T cell receptor (beta chain) is drawn from a study of T-cell reconstitution after alpha-beta-depleted transplantation in children. Unique molecular identifiers were used in preparing the TCRbeta library. TCRdb reprocessed the PCR reads with MiXCR, giving one entry per CDR3 protein. The sample lists 500,000 or so distinct CDR3 sequences; approximately 30% were seen once. V dropped 1 base and J dropped 0 bases, with 18 bases sitting between them. CDR3 size: 18 residues. CDR1 is SGHRS and CDR2 is YFSETQ in the germline V gene. This TCR derives from a human donor who donated a stem cell graft to a child with aplastic anemia. Material: PBMCs from the stem cell graft donor, obtained from the stem cell graft. The rearrangement uses TRBV5-1 and TRBJ2-3, with D possibly matching TRBD2 (6 bases). The CDR3 DNA is TGCGCCAGCAGCTTGCGTATGCTTGGCGGGGCTAGCACAGATACGCAGTATTTT. The encoded protein is CASSLRMLGGASTDTQYF.